Sequencing of this TCR beta chain was carried out in a study of STAT5B mutations in CD4+ large granular lymphocyte leukemia. Comments on this clone: Antigen unknown.

Whole-study findings and limits: Patient CD4-sorted repertoires looked more clonal than healthy CD4+ repertoires, even without putative leukemic clones.

The survey-level immunoSEQ assay was used. As originally analysed: A productive frequency of 2.59 x 10-5 was the lowest detectable. Generated by immunoSEQ multiplex PCR, the TCRdb table keeps only in-frame clones and is missing some. V, J and clone size are those of that table, while D and trimming were read from the DNA. This sample has roughly 30,000 clones, with 85% to 90% found just once. This TCR was recovered from a human donor in good health. The sequencing input was CD4+ T cells from blood buffy coats.

CDR3 DNA: TGTGCCAGCAGAGGGATGGGGGCTGGCAATCAGCCCCAGCATTTT. As protein: CASRGMGAGNQPQHF. The chain couples TRBV6-5 to TRBJ1-5, with a weak D call TRBD1 (6 bases). Germline CDR1 MNHEY, CDR2 SVGAGI. Trimming stripped 6 bases from V and 2 bases from J, with 14 bases between. The CDR3 loop spans 15 amino acids.